Presented here are 9 T cell receptor beta chains from one specimen sequenced in a study of tumor and adjacent non-tumor tissue in lung cancer. TCRbeta libraries were built with three rounds of nested PCR, modified from ARM-PCR. TCRdb called the multiplex PCR reads again in MiXCR, with one record for every CDR3 protein. Counted here are some 95,000 distinct CDR3 sequences, about 80% occurring once; the ten biggest clones make up less than 40%. This sample's RNA came from whole unsorted tissue. More than 3 cm separated this lung sample from the edge of the tumor. Sequencing input: distant non-tumor lung tissue. All receptors come from a man between 60 and 75 years old with small cell lung cancer.

As concerns this clonotype: An end of the junction differs from the germline gene, which may be a read error. The chain employs TRBV6-2 or TRBV6-3 and TRBJ2-7, with a tentative D call TRBD2 (6 bases). CDR1 and CDR2 (germline): MNHEY, SVGEGT. This CDR3 has 14 residues. The CDR3 reads CASEIPGAPMEQCF. DNA for the CDR3: TGTGCCAGCGAGATACCGGGAGCCCCTATGGAGCAGTGCTTC.

About this clonotype itself: An end of the junction does not agree with germline; a read error may underlie this. The chain carries TRBV5-1 and TRBJ2-2; the D gene is possibly TRBD1 (5 bases). There are 14 residues in the CDR3. Looked up from germline, CDR1 is SGHRS and CDR2 is YFSETQ. Here the CDR3 DNA reads TGCACCAGCACAGGAACCTTGGGCACCAGGGAGCTGTTTTTT. It yields the protein CTSTGTLGTRELFF.

The CDR3 here is CASRFSDRNLSYEQYF. CDR3 nucleotide sequence: TGTGCCAGCAGGTTTTCCGACAGGAACCTCTCCTACGAGCAGTACTTC. The genes are TRBV28 and TRBJ2-7; D might be TRBD1 (6 bases). The CDR3 is 16 residues long. The V end was cut by 6 bases, the J end by 0 bases, with 18 bases between. CDR1 is MDHEN and CDR2 is SYDVKM in the germline V gene.

Comment on this clonotype: With a much larger clone just one base away, this may be a read error. This chain uses TRBV20-1 with TRBJ1-2; maybe TRBD1 (5 bases). The CDR3 sequence is 12 residues long. Per the germline V gene, CDR1 is DFQATT and CDR2 is SNEGSKA (reference sequence). Here the CDR3 DNA reads TGCAGTGCTAGGGACACTACCCTTGGCTACTCCTTC. This encodes CSARDTTLGYSF.

Note on this clonotype: This may be a read error, as it is one base from a much larger clone. The rearrangement uses TRBV7-9 and TRBJ1-4, with D tentatively TRBD1 (6 bases). CDR1 and CDR2 (germline): SEHNR, FQNEAQ (reference sequence). V lost 4 bases, J lost 7 bases, and 13 bases lay in between. This CDR3 spans 14 amino acids. Here the CDR3 DNA reads TGTGCCAGCAGCTCGGGCAGGGGCCTTGAAAAACTGTTTTTT. Its protein is CASSSGRGLEKLFF.

This clonotype was seen ten or more times. The chain combines TRBV5-4 with TRBJ2-2; tentative D call: TRBD2 (5 bases). Trimming stripped 10 bases from V and 0 bases from J, with 16 bases between. Germline V gene sequence: CDR1 SGHNT, CDR2 YYREEE (reference sequence). The CDR3 has 15 residues. For the CDR3, the DNA is TGTGCCTCCCAGGATCGGGGAACGAACACCGGGGAGCTGTTTTTT. This sequence encodes CASQDRGTNTGELFF.

J is TRBJ2-3 and V is TRBV5-1, with TRBD2 matching over 13 bases. The germline V gene encodes CDR1 SGHRS and CDR2 YFSETQ. V shed 5 bases, J shed 3 bases, and the junction held 15 bases outside the gene matches. The length of the CDR3 is 19 residues. The CDR3 is CASSFHHGLAGEWTDTQYF. The DNA for the CDR3 is TGCGCCAGCAGTTTCCACCACGGACTAGCGGGAGAGTGGACAGATACGCAGTATTTT. Complete variable domain (other parts from reference TRBV5-1 and TRBJ2-3): KAGVTQTPRYLIKTRGQQVTLSCSPISGHRSVSWYQQTPGQGLQFLFEYFSETQRNKGNFPGRFSGRQFSNSRSEMNVSTLELGDSALYLCASSFHHGLAGEWTDTQYFGPGTRLTVL.

Concerning this clonotype: The conserved final phenylalanine or tryptophan is absent from the CDR3, which likely points to a read error. The DNA is left out, because the CDR3 cannot be placed on it with certainty; the CDR3 is given as TCRdb lists it. CDR3 residues: CASNTSKRNYNEQLL. The genes are TRBV11-2 and TRBJ2-1. Germline assignment: CDR1 SGHAT and CDR2 FQNNGV. Both ends counted, the CDR3 spans 15 residues.

This clonotype has just one count. This sequence joins TRBV23-1 and TRBJ2-5; 9 bases match TRBD2. TRBV23-1 has ORF status, its function being uncertain. CDR3 size: 16 residues. V shed 4 bases, J shed 5 bases, and the junction held 11 bases outside the gene matches. CDR3 region: CASSPTEREVIETQYF. The CDR3 nucleotides are TGCGCCAGCAGTCCCACGGAGCGGGAGGTTATTGAGACCCAGTACTTC.